Below, 20 T cell receptor beta chains from the same sample are listed, as sequenced in a study of brain T cells in children with intractable seizures. Sequencing used immunoSEQ multiplex PCR; TCRdb keeps in-frame clones, though not all of them. The top ten clones hold around 0.4% of a sample with 55,000 to 80,000 clones, approximately 94% of them seen once. The input for sequencing was peripheral blood, taken at surgery. These receptors came from a boy under three years old with focal cortical dysplasia and intractable seizures.

J is TRBJ2-1 and V is TRBV4-1; 14 bases fit TRBD2. V shed 4 bases, J shed 9 bases, and the junction held 5 bases outside the gene matches. This CDR3 is built from 15 residues. CDR1 MGHRA and CDR2 YSYEKL come from the germline V gene. The chain's CDR3 is CASSPPGLAGAEQFF. The CDR3 DNA is TGCGCCAGCAGCCCCCCGGGACTAGCGGGGGCTGAGCAGTTCTTC.

The rearrangement joins TRBV5-1 to TRBJ2-2; maybe TRBD2 (5 bases). V dropped 8 bases and J dropped 6 bases, with 14 bases sitting between them. The V gene's germline CDR1 is SGHRS and CDR2 YFSETQ. The CDR3 sequence is 13 residues long. The CDR3 loop reads CASSLTGSGELFF. As DNA, the CDR3 is TGCGCCAGTAGCCTCACGGGGTCCGGGGAGCTGTTTTTT.

This rearrangement joins TRBV4-1 to TRBJ2-7, with D tentatively TRBD2 (6 bases). The CDR3 runs 19 residues. Germline CDR1 reads MGHRA; CDR2 reads YSYEKL. V was clipped by 0 bases and J by 4 bases, with 25 bases between them. CDR3 DNA: TGCGCCAGCAGCCAAGATCCTTTCGGCAGGGCGGGGACCCATTACGAGCAGTACTTC. It yields the protein CASSQDPFGRAGTHYEQYF.

The chain couples TRBV6-2 or TRBV6-3 to TRBJ2-1; 10 nucleotides match TRBD1. This CDR3 contains 18 residues. The germline gives CDR1 MNHEY, CDR2 SVGEGT. Trimming took 0 bases from V and 4 from J; bases not matched to a gene: 9. The CDR3 here is CASSYSISRDRGYNEQFF. The CDR3 nucleotides are TGTGCCAGCAGTTACTCGATTTCCCGGGACAGGGGTTACAATGAGCAGTTCTTC.

The CDR3 region is CASSRTRVGELFF. DNA for the CDR3: TGTGCCAGTAGCAGGACTAGGGTCGGGGAGCTGTTTTTT. The chain uses TRBV19 and TRBJ2-2; 7 bases line up with TRBD2. CDR1 and CDR2 (germline): LNHDA, SQIVND (reference sequence). The CDR3 extends over 13 amino acids. The junction had 5 bases not matched to a gene; V was cut back by 6 bases and J by 7 bases.

The chain has TRBV19 and TRBJ1-4; D is ambiguous. CDR3 length: 14 amino acids. Deletions cut 8 bases from V and 7 bases from J, with 17 bases between. The germline gives CDR1 LNHDA, CDR2 SQIVND (reference sequence). The CDR3 region is CASRLSGAGEKLFF. DNA of the CDR3: TGTGCCAGTCGCTTGTCGGGAGCTGGTGAAAAACTGTTTTTT.

CDR3 nucleotide sequence: TGTGCCAGCAGCTTAGAAGGGGACAGGGTGTTCTCACCCCTCCACTTT. Amino acids: CASSLEGDRVFSPLHF. The chain uses TRBV7-9 and TRBJ1-6, with 9 bases lining up with TRBD1. The V segment lost 1 base and the J segment 10 bases; nucleotides outside the gene matches: 8. Germline lookup yields CDR1 SEHNR and CDR2 FQNEAQ (reference sequence). The CDR3 has 16 amino acids.

This chain's CDR3 is CASSPGDTPYNEQFF. The CDR3 bases are TGTGCCAGCAGCCCGGGGGACACACCCTACAATGAGCAGTTCTTC. This chain joins TRBV5-4 and TRBJ2-1; D is possibly TRBD1 or TRBD2 (6 bases each). V was clipped by 4 bases and J by 2 bases, with 13 bases between them. This CDR3 spans 15 amino acids. The germline V gene has CDR1 SGHNT and CDR2 YYREEE (reference sequence).

The chain joins TRBV4-3 to TRBJ2-7, with D uncertain. The CDR3 consists of 14 residues. The V gene's germline CDR1 is LGHNA and CDR2 YSLEER. Trimming shortened V by 0 bases and J by 6 bases, and 12 bases separated the two germline ends. This CDR3 is CASSQDFRVGEQYF. The CDR3 DNA reads TGCGCCAGCAGCCAAGATTTTCGGGTCGGCGAGCAGTACTTC.

The genes are TRBV25-1 and TRBJ1-2; TRBD1 aligns across 7 bases. Germline V gene sequence: CDR1 MGHDK, CDR2 SYGVNS. The CDR3 is 13 residues long. V lost 6 bases and J lost 3; bases outside the gene matches: 4. The CDR3 protein is CASSRQGHYGYTF. Written as DNA, the CDR3 is TGTGCCAGCAGCCGACAGGGTCACTATGGCTACACCTTC.

V is TRBV5-5 and J is TRBJ2-7; D is unresolved. The germline gives CDR1 SGHKS, CDR2 YYEKEE (reference sequence). The V and J ends lost 6 bases and 7 bases respectively, with 17 bases between them. The CDR3 has 13 amino acids. CDR3 protein: CASTLPSDREQYF. In DNA, the CDR3 is TGTGCCAGCACCCTACCCTCGGACCGGGAGCAGTACTTC.

The J gene is TRBJ2-5, the V gene TRBV2, with D unresolved. There are 15 residues in the CDR3. Trimming took 4 bases from V and 5 from J, leaving 17 bases between them. Germline V gives CDR1 SNHLY, CDR2 FYNNEI. CDR3 sequence reads: CASSVGITPGETQYF. CDR3 coding DNA: TGTGCCAGCAGTGTTGGGATCACCCCTGGGGAGACCCAGTACTTC.

This chain connects TRBV28 to TRBJ1-2; 9 bases align to TRBD1. V lost 8 bases and J lost 5; bases outside the gene matches: 18. The germline gives CDR1 MDHEN, CDR2 SYDVKM. The CDR3 extends over 17 amino acids. The CDR3 sequence: CASSIPGTGKDVYGYTF. The CDR3 coding sequence is TGTGCCAGCTCAATCCCCGGGACAGGGAAGGATGTGTATGGCTACACCTTC.

The rearrangement uses TRBV10-3 and TRBJ2-7; D call uncertain. Germline V gene lookup returns CDR1 ENHRY and CDR2 SYGVKD. The CDR3 consists of 14 residues. V lost 6 bases, J lost 4 bases, and 16 bases lay in between. This CDR3 reads CAIRTLGRKYEQYF. The CDR3 coding sequence is TGTGCCATCAGAACTTTGGGCAGAAAGTACGAGCAGTACTTC.

The sample holds one count of this clone. The genes are TRBV5-1 and TRBJ2-1; tentative D call: TRBD2 (5 bases). Germline V CDR1 and CDR2: SGHRS, YFSETQ. V shed 4 bases and J shed 9 bases, with 17 bases lying between them. The CDR3 covers 14 residues. CDR3 nucleotides: TGCGCCAGCAGCATCCGAAGCGTAGCGTCTGAGCAGTTCTTC. Its protein is CASSIRSVASEQFF.

J is TRBJ1-2 and V is TRBV6-5; D unresolved. V lost 2 bases to trimming and J lost 4 bases, with 11 bases between them. This CDR3 spans 14 amino acids. In germline, CDR1 is MNHEY, CDR2 SVGAGI. The CDR3 protein is CASSYRWGGYGYTF. The CDR3 bases are TGTGCCAGCAGTTACCGATGGGGTGGCTATGGCTACACCTTC.

V and J are TRBV5-4 and TRBJ1-2, with 7 bases aligning to TRBD1. The CDR3 runs to 16 residues. The trim removed 4 bases at V and 4 bases at J, leaving 13 bases unmatched. Germline V gene data show CDR1 as SGHNT and CDR2 as YYREEE (reference sequence). Here the CDR3 DNA reads TGTGCCAGCAGCCAGAGCCCCTGGGACAGTATCTATGGCTACACCTTC. Translation: CASSQSPWDSIYGYTF.

The rearrangement uses TRBV19 and TRBJ1-6; D may be TRBD1 (6 bases). The V gene's germline CDR1 is LNHDA and CDR2 SQIVND (reference sequence). Trimming pared 6 bases from V and 4 bases from J, leaving 10 bases between. The CDR3 covers 14 residues. The CDR3 DNA is TGTGCCAGTAGGCGGGGGCCGTATAATTCACCCCTCCACTTT. It encodes CASRRGPYNSPLHF.

The chain combines TRBV4-1 with TRBJ1-4, with 8 bases aligning to TRBD1. The junction had 11 bases not matched to a gene; V was cut back by 4 bases and J by 7 bases. CDR1 and CDR2 (germline): MGHRA, YSYEKL. The CDR3 sequence is 16 residues long. This chain's CDR3 is CASSPGQGQFGEKLFF. DNA for the CDR3: TGCGCCAGCAGCCCCGGACAGGGCCAATTCGGTGAAAAACTGTTTTTT.

The gene calls are TRBV6-5 and TRBJ1-1; 8 bases agree with TRBD1. Germline trimming cut 9 bases from V and 1 base from J; bases unmatched to any gene: 4. In germline, CDR1 is MNHEY, CDR2 SVGAGI. CDR3 length: 13 residues. The CDR3 bases are TGTGCCAGTCACAGGGGGGGGAACACTGAAGCTTTCTTT. This translates into CASHRGGNTEAFF.